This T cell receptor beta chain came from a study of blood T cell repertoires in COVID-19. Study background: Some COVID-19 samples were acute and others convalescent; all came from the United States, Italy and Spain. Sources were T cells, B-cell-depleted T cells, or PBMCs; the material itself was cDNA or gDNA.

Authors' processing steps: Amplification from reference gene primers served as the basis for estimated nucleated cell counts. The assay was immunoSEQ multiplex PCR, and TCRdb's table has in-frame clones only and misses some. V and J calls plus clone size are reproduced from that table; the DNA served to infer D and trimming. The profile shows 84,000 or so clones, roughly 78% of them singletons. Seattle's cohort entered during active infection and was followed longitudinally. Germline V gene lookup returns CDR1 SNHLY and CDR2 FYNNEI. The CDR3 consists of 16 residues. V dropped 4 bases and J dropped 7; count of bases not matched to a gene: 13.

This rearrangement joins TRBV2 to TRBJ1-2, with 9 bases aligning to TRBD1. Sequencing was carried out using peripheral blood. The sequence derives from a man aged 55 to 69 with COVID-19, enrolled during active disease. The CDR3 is CASSALVPGQGGGYTF. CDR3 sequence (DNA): TGTGCCAGCAGTGCCCTTGTCCCGGGACAGGGCGGTGGCTACACCTTC.